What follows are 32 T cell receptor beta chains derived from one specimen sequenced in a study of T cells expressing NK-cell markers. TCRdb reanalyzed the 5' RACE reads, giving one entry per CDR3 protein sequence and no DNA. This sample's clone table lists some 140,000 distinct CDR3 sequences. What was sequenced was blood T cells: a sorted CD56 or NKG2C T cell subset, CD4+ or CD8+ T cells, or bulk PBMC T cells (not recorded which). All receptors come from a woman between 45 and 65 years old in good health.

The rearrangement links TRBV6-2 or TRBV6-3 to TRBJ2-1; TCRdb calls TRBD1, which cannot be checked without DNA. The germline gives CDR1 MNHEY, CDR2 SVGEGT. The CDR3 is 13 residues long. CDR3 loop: CASSDHRGNEQFF.

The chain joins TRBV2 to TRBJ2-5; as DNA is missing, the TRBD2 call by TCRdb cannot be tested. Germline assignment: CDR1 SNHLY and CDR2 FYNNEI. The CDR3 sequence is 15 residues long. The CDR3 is CASSEGPWGQETQYF.

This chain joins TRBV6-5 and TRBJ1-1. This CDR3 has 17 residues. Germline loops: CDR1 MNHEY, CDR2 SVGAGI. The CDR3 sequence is CASSYSAEAMGNTEAFF.

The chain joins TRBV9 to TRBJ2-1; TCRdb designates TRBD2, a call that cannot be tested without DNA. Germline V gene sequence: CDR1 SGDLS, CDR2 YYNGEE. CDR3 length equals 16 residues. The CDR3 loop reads CASSALADSSYNEQFF.

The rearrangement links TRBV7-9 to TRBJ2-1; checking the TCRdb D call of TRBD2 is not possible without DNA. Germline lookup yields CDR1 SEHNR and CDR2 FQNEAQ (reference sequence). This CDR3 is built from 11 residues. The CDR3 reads CASRTGLQQFF. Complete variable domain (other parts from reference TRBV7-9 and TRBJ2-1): DTGVSQNPRHKITKRGQNVTFRCDPISEHNRLYWYRQTLGQGPEFLTYFQNEAQLEKSRLLSDRFSAERPKGSFSTLEIQRTEQGDSAMYLCASRTGLQQFFGPGTRLTVL.

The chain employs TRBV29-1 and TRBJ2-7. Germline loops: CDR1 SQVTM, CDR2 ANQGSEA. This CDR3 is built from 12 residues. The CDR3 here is CSVRLSYGEQYF.

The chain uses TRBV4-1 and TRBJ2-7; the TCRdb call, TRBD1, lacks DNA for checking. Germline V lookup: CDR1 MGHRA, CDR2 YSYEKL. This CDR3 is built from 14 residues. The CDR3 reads CASSQGAGTYEQYF.

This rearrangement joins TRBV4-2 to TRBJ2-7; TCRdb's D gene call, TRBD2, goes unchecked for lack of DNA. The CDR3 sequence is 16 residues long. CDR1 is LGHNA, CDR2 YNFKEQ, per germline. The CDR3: CASSLGGGLAVSEQYF.

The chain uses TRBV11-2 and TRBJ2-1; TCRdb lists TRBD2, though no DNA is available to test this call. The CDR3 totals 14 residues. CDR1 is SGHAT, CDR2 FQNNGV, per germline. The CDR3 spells CASSYPSGLNEQFF. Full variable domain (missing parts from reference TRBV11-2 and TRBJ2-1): EAGVAQSPRYKIIEKRQSVAFWCNPISGHATLYWYQQILGQGPKLLIQFQNNGVVDDSQLPKDRFSAERLKGVDSTLKIQPAKLEDSAVYLCASSYPSGLNEQFFGPGTRLTVL.

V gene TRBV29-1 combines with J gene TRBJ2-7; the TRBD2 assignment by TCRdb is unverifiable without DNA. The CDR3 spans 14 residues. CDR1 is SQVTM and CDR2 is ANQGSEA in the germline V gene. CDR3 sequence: CSVEGGIGPLEQYF.

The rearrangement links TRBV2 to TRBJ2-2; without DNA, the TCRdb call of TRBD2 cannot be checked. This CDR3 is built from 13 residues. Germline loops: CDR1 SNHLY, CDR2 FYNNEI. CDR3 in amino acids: CARTRENTGELFF.

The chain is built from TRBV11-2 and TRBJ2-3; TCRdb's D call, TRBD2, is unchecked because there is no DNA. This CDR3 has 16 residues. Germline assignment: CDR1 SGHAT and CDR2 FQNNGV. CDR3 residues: CASSSLGGGPRDTQYF. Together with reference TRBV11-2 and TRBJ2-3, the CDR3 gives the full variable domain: EAGVAQSPRYKIIEKRQSVAFWCNPISGHATLYWYQQILGQGPKLLIQFQNNGVVDDSQLPKDRFSAERLKGVDSTLKIQPAKLEDSAVYLCASSSLGGGPRDTQYFGPGTRLTVL.

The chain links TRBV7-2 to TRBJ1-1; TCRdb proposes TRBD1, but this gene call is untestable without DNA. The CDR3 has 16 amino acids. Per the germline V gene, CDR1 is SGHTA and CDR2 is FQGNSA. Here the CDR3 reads CASSYFGLGQDIEAFF.

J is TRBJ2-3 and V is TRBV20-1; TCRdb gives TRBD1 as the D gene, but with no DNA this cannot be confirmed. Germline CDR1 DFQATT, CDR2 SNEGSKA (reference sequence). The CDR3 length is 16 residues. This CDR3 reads CSARDRLRGLADTQYF.

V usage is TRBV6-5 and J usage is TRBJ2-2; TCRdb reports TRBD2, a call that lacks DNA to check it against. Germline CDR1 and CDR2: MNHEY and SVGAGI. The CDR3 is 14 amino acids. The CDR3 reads CASSYGGRAGELFF.

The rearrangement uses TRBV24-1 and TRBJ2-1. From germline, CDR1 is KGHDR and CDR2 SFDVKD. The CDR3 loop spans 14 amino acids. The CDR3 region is CATSDESDVNEQFF.

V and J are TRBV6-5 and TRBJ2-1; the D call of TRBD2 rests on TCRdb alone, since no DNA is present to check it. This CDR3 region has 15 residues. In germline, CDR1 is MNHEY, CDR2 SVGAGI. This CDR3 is CASSLGEVAYNEQFF.

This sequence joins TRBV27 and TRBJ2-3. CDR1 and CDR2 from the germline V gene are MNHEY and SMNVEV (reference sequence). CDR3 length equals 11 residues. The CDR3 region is CASGYLGTQYF.

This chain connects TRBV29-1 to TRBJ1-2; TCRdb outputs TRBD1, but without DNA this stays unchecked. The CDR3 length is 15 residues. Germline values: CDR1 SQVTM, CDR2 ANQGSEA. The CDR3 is CSGLEYRNQGYGYTF.

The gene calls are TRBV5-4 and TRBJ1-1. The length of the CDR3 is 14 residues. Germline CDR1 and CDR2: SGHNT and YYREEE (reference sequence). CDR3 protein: CASSFWGGRAEAFF.

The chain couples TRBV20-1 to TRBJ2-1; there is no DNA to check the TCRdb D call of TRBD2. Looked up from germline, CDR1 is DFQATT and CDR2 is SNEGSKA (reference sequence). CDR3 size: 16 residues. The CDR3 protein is CSATLAGLSSYNEQFF.

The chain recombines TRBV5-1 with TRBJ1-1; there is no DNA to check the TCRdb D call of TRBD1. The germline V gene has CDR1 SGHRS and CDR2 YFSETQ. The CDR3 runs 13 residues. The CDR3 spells CASKQGGNTEAFF.

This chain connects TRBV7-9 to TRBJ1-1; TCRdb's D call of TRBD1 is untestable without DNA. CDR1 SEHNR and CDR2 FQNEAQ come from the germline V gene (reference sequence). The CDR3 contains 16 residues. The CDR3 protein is CASSLVPQDRDAEAFF.

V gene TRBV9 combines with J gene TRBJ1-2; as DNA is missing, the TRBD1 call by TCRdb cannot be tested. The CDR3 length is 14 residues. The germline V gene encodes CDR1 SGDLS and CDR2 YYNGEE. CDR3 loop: CASSVEGGYYGYTF.

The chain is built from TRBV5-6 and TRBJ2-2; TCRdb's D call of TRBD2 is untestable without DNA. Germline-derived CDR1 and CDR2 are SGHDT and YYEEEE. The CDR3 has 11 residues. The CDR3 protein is CASGPPGELFF.

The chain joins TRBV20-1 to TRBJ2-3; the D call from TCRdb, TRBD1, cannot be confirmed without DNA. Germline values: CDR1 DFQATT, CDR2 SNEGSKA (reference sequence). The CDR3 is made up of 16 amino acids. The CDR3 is CSARDPGAAYGDTQYF.

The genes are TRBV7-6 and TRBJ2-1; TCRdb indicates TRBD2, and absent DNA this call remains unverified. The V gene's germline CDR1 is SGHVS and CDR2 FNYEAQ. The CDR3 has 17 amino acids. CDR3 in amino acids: CASSSGGRGGRANEQFF.

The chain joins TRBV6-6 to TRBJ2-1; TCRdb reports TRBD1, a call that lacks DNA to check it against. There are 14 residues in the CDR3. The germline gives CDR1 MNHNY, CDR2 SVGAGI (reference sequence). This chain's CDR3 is CASSVGQLDNEQFF.

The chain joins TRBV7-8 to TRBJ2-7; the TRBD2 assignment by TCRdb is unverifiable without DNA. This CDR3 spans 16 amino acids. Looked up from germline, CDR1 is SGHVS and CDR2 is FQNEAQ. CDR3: CASSSRAGLAAHEQYF.

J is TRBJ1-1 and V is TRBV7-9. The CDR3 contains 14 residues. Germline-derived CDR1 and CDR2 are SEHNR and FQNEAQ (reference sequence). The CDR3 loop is CASSFERKFTEAFF.

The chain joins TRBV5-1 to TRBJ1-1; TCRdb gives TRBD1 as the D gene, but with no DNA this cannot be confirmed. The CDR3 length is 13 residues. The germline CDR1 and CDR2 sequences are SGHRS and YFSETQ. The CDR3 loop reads CASRGGGNTEAFF.

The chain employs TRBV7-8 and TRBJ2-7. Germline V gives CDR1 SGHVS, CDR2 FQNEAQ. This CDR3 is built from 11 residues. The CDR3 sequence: CASSLTYEQYF.